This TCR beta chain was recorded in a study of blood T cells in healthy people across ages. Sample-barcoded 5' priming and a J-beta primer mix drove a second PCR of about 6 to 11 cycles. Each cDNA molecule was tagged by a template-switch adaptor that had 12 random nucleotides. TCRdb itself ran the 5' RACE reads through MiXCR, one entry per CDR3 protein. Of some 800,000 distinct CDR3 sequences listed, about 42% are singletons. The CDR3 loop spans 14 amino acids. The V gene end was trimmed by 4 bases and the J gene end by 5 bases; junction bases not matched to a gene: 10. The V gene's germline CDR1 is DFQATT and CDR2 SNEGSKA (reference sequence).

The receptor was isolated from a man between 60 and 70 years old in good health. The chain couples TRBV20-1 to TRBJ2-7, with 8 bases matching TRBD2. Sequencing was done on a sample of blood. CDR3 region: CSAKQRGPSHEQYF. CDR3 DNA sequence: TGCAGTGCTAAACAGCGGGGGCCTTCACACGAGCAGTACTTC.